The rows below give T cell receptor beta chains drawn from one sample of a study of blood T cell repertoires in COVID-19. Libraries were prepared by immunoSEQ multiplex PCR; TCRdb keeps only in-frame clonotypes and omits some of them. This sample has some 100,000 clones; 88% occur once, and the top ten carry roughly 5%. The sequenced material came from peripheral blood. All receptors come from a woman aged 80 or over with active COVID-19. Both conserved end residues are part of each CDR3. A D gene is named only where the DNA matches it firmly. Some rows have no size entry. The others give once, few or many, or a class for an expanded clone.

d_call,v_call,j_call,clone_size,cdr3_nt,cdr3_aa
NA,TRBV7-2,TRBJ1-2,NA,TGTGCCAGCAGCTTAGTCAATAAAAGGGGGTCTGGGTATTATGGCTACACCTTC,CASSLVNKRGSGYYGYTF
TRBD1,TRBV5-1,TRBJ2-1,NA,TGCGCCAGCAGCGAAGGACAGGGTGGGATATACAATGAGCAGTTCTTC,CASSEGQGGIYNEQFF
TRBD2,TRBV14,TRBJ2-5,NA,TGTGCCAGCAGCCAAGTCCCCGGGACTAGCGGGAGCCCACGGGAGACCCAGTACTTC,CASSQVPGTSGSPRETQYF
NA,TRBV19,TRBJ1-4,once,TGTGCCAGTAGTCCCTATCGAGAGGGCAATGAAAAACTGTTTTTT,CASSPYREGNEKLFF
NA,TRBV4-3,TRBJ2-1,NA,TGCGCCAGCAGCCCCTTTCCCGGAGAAGATGAGCAGTTCTTC,CASSPFPGEDEQFF
TRBD2,TRBV2,TRBJ2-1,NA,TGTGCCAGCAGTTCCCTCGGGGCTGCGGCTAGCGGGAGGCTTGGCAGTGGGTTCTTC,CASSSLGAAASGRLGSGFF
NA,TRBV28,TRBJ1-4,few,TGTGCCAGTCAAGGGACACCCAATGAAAAACTGTTTTTT,CASQGTPNEKLFF
NA,TRBV12-5,TRBJ2-2,NA,TGTGCTAGTGGTTTGGGCGGGGCCACAGGAGGGAACACCGGGGAGCTGTTTTTT,CASGLGGATGGNTGELFF
TRBD2,TRBV18,TRBJ2-7,NA,TGTGCCAGCTCCCTTTATAGCGGGAGAGGCGAGCAGTACTTC,CASSLYSGRGEQYF
NA,TRBV7-9,TRBJ2-1,NA,TGTGCCAGCAGCCTATTATTATCGTACAATGAGCAGTTCTTC,CASSLLLSYNEQFF
TRBD2,TRBV5-6,TRBJ2-7,NA,TGTGCCAGCAGCTCCCTTCGGACTAGCGGGAGATACGAGCAGTACTTC,CASSSLRTSGRYEQYF
TRBD1,TRBV6-5,TRBJ2-7,NA,TGTGCCAGCAGTACACAGGGGGCTTCGGTCGAGCAGTACTTC,CASSTQGASVEQYF
TRBD1,TRBV2,TRBJ1-1,NA,TGTGCCAGCAGTGGGGACAGACTCAACACTGAAGCTTTCTTT,CASSGDRLNTEAFF
NA,TRBV6-5,TRBJ2-7,NA,TGTGCCAGCAGCCGTCCGGGACACCCTTACGAGCAGTACTTC,CASSRPGHPYEQYF
TRBD2,TRBV7-9,TRBJ2-3,NA,TGTGCCAGCAGCGCAACTAGCGGGGTACTTACAGATACGCAGTATTTT,CASSATSGVLTDTQYF